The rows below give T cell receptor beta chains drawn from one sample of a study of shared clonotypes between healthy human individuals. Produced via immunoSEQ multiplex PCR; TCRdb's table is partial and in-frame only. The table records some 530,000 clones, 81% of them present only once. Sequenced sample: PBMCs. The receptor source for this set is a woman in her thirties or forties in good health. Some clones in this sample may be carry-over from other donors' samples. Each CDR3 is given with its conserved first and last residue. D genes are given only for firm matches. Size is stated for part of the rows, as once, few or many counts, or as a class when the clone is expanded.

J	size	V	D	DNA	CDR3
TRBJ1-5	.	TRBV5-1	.	TGCGCCAGCAGCTTGTTAGGACCCGGGGGCAATCAGCCCCAGCATTTT	CASSLLGPGGNQPQHF
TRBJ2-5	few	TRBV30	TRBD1	TGTGCCTGGAGTAACGGACAGGGCCCACAAGAGACCCAGTACTTC	CAWSNGQGPQETQYF
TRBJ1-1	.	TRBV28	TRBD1	TGTGCCAGCAGTTTACCACAGGGGGCCGATAACACTGAAGCTTTCTTT	CASSLPQGADNTEAFF
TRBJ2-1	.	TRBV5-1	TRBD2	TGCGCCAGCAGGGGACTAGCGGGAGGTGAGCAGTTCTTC	CASRGLAGGEQFF
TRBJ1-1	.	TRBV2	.	TGTGCCAGCAGTGTTCAGGGGAACACTGAAGCTTTCTTT	CASSVQGNTEAFF
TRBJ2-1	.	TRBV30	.	TGTGCCTGGAATGATCGGGTAGGGCAGTTCTTC	CAWNDRVGQFF
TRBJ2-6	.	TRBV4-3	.	TGCGCCAGCAGCCAAGATAGCGGATTTTCTGGGGCCAACGTCCTGACTTTC	CASSQDSGFSGANVLTF
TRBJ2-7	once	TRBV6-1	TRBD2	TGTGCCAGCAGCCCCGGACTAGCGGTTTCCTACGAGCAGTACTTC	CASSPGLAVSYEQYF
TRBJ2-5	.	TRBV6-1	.	TGTGCCAGCAGTGAACTCCAGCATGCCCGGACCCAGTACTTC	CASSELQHARTQYF
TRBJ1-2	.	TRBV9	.	TGTGCCAGCAGCGCCAGGACCTACGACGTCTATGGCTACACCTTC	CASSARTYDVYGYTF
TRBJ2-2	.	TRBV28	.	TGTGCCAGCTACACCTGGGACCCCGTTGGCGGGGAGCTGTTTTTT	CASYTWDPVGGELFF
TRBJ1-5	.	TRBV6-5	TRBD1	TGTGCCAGCAGTTTTCGGGGGGGACAGGGGAATCAGCCCCAGCATTTT	CASSFRGGQGNQPQHF
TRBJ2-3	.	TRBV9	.	TGTGCCAGCAGCCCGCGGGTATCTGATACGCAGTATTTT	CASSPRVSDTQYF
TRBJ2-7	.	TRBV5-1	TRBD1	TGCGCCAGCAGCTCTGGCAGGGGACAGGGAAACCACGAGCAGTACTTC	CASSSGRGQGNHEQYF
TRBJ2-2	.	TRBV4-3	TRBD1	TGCGCCAGCAGCCATAATACCGGGACAGGGGCAACGGAGCTGTTTTTT	CASSHNTGTGATELFF
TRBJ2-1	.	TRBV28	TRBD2	TGTGCCAGCAGACACCACCTCGGGGGGTTGGGGGACAATGAGCAGTTCTTC	CASRHHLGGLGDNEQFF
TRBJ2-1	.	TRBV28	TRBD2	TGTGCCAGCAGCTCTAGCGGGACGCTCCAGTTCTTC	CASSSSGTLQFF
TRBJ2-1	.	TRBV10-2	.	TGCGCCAGCAGTGAGGTTAGTCTTAACCCCAAATACAATGAGCAGTTCTTC	CASSEVSLNPKYNEQFF